This T cell receptor (beta chain) originates from a study of T cell responses to AZD1222 COVID-19 vaccine. Study-wide results and caveats: Repertoire sampling was restricted to post-peak T cell response timepoints. Unmutated regions of variants are reportedly targeted by nearly half of spike-specific TCRs. Spike as a whole was targeted by vaccine-associated CD4 TCRs, dominant at 160-218 and 743-854. Two AZD1222 administrations were followed by greater Spike-specific TCR breadth and depth.

On this clone itself: Its cognate antigen is unknown.

With 6 bases clipped from V and 8 bases from J, the junction kept 9 bases outside the gene matches. Germline V lookup: CDR1 SQVTM, CDR2 ANQGSEA. This CDR3 is 13 amino acids long. Generated by immunoSEQ multiplex PCR, the TCRdb table keeps only in-frame clones and is missing some. The sample carries roughly 190,000 clones, 90% to 95% recorded once. The receptor's source is an adult who received the MenACWY meningococcal vaccine as a control. The sequences come from peripheral blood, collected 28 days after the second dose of the MenACWY control vaccine. The V call is TRBV29-1, the J call TRBJ1-4, with 7 bases aligning to TRBD1. The CDR3 loop reads CSVARGEGEKLFF. The CDR3 DNA is TGCAGCGTGGCCAGGGGGGAGGGAGAAAAACTGTTTTTT.